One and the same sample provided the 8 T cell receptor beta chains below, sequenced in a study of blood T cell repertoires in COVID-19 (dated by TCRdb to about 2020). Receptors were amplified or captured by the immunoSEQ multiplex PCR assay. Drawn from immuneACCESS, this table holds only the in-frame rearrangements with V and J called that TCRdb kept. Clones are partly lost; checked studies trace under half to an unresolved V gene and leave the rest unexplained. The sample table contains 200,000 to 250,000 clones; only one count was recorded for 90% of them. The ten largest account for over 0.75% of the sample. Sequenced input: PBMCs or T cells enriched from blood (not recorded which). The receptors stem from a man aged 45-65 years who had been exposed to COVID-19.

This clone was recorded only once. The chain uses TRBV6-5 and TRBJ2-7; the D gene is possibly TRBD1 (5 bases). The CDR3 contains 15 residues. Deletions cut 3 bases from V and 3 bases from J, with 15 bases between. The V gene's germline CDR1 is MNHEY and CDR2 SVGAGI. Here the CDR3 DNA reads TGTGCCAGCAGTTATCTCCCAGGGTCGGTCTACGAGCAGTACTTC. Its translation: CASSYLPGSVYEQYF.

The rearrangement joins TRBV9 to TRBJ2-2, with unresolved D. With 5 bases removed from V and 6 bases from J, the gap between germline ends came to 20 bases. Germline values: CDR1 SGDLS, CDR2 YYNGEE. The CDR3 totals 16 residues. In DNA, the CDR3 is TGTGCCAGCAGTCCAAACAGACCTATCGGCGCCGGGGAGCTGTTTTTT. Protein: CASSPNRPIGAGELFF.

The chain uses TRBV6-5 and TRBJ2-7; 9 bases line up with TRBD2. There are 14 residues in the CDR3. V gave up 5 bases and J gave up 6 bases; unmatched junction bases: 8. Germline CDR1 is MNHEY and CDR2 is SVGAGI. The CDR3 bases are TGTGCCAGCAGTACCGGGACTAGCCCTGGCGAGCAGTACGTC. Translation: CASSTGTSPGEQYV.

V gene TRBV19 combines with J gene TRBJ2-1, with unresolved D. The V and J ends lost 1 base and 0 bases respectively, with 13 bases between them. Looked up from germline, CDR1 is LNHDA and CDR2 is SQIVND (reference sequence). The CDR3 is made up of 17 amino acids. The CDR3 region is CASSIVVGSISYNEQFF. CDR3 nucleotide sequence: TGTGCCAGTAGTATAGTCGTTGGCTCCATCTCCTACAATGAGCAGTTCTTC.

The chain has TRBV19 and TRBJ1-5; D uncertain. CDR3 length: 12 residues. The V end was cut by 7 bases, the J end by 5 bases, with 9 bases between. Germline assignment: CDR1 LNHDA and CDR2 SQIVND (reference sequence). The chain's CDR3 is CASTRRDQPQHF. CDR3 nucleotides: TGTGCCAGTACGCGTCGGGATCAGCCCCAGCATTTT. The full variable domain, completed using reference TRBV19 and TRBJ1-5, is DGGITQSPKYLFRKEGQNVTLSCEQNLNHDAMYWYRQDPGQGLRLIYYSQIVNDFQKGDIAEGYSVSREKKESFPLTVTSAQKNPTAFYLCASTRRDQPQHFGDGTRLSIL.

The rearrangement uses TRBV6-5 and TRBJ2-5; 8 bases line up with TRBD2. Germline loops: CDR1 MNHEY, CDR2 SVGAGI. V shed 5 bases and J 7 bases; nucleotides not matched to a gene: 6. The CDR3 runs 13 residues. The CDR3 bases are TGTGCCAGCAGTCTAGCGGGTCTGGGGACCCAGTACTTC. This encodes CASSLAGLGTQYF.

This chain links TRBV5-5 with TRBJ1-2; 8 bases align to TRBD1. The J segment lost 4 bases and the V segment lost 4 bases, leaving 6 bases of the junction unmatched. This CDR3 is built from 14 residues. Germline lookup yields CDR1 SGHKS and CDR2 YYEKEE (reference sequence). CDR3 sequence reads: CASSAWTGSYGYTF. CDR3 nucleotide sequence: TGTGCCAGCAGCGCCTGGACAGGGAGCTATGGCTACACCTTC.

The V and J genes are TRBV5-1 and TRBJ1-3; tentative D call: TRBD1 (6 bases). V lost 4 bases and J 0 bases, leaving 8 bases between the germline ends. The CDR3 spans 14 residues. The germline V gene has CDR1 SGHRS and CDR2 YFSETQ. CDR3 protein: CASSPGASGNTIYF. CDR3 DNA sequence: TGCGCCAGCAGCCCAGGGGCCTCTGGAAACACCATATATTTT.